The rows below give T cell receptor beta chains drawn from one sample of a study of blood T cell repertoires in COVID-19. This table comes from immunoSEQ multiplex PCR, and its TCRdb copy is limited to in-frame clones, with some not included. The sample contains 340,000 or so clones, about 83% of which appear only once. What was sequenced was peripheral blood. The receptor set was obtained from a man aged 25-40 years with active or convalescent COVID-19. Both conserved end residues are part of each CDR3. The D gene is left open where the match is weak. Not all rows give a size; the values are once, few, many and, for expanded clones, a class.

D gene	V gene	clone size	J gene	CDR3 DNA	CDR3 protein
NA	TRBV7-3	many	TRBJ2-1	TGTGCCAGCAGCTTACTGGACTCCCGAGAGCAGTTCTTC	CASSLLDSREQFF
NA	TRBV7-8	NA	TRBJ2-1	TGTGCCAGCAGCCCCGCGCCGGGGAGCGGATACTACAATGAGCAGTTCTTC	CASSPAPGSGYYNEQFF
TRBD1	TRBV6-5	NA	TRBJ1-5	TGTGCCAGCAGTTACGGGACAGGAGGCAATCAGCCCCAGCATTTT	CASSYGTGGNQPQHF
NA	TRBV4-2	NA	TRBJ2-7	TGTGCCAGCAGCCCACAGGGTGGGGACGAGCAGTACTTC	CASSPQGGDEQYF
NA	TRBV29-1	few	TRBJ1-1	TGCAGCGGGGGGGGCTCCGCGAACACTGAAGCTTTCTTT	CSGGGSANTEAFF
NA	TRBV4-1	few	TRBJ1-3	TGCGCCAGCAGCCAAGATCGGAGGTACACCATATATTTT	CASSQDRRYTIYF
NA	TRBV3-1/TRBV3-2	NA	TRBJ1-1	TGTGCCAGCAGCCAAGATCGTGAGATGAGGGCTTTCTTT	CASSQDREMRAFF
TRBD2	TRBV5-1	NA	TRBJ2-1	TGCGCCAGCAGCCCGCCGGGGACTAGCGGTTTTAACTACTCCTACAATGAGCAGTTCTTC	CASSPPGTSGFNYSYNEQFF
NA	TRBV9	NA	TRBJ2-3	TGTGCCAGCAGCCCGATGCTAGCGCCTCCCCCCACAGATACGCAGTATTTT	CASSPMLAPPPTDTQYF
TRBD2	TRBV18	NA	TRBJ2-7	TGTGCCAGCTCACCCAGCGGGACTCACTACGAGCAGTACTTC	CASSPSGTHYEQYF
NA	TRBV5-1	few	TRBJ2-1	TGCGCCAGCAGCTTGGGGGAGGACGGGAATGAGCAGTTCTTC	CASSLGEDGNEQFF
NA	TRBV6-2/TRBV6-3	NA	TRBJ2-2	TGTGCCAGCAGTTACCCCCGGCAGGCGAACACCGGGGAGCTGTTTTTT	CASSYPRQANTGELFF
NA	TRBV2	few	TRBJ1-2	TGTGCCAGCAGTGAAACCAGGGACTATGGCTACACCTTC	CASSETRDYGYTF
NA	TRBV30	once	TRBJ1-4	TGTGCCTGGAGTGTCGGCAGGGAATATGAAAAACTGTTTTTT	CAWSVGREYEKLFF
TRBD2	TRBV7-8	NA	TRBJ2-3	TGTGCCAGCAGCCGAGCTAGCGGGGGGGCCACAGATACGCAGTATTTT	CASSRASGGATDTQYF
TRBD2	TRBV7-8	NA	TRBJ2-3	TGTGCCAGCAGCCAACCGGGACTAGCGGAGACAGATACGCAGTATTTT	CASSQPGLAETDTQYF
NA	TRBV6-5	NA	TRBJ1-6	TGTGCCAGCAGCCGACAGAGATTAAATTCACCCCTCCACTTT	CASSRQRLNSPLHF
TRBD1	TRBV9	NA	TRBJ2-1	TGTGCCAGCAGCGTAGTTGGGACAGGTTACAATGAGCAGTTCTTC	CASSVVGTGYNEQFF
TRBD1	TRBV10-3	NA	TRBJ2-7	TGTGCCATCAAATCCGGGACAGGGGCAGGCGAGCAGTACTTC	CAIKSGTGAGEQYF
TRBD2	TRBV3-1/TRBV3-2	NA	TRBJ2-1	TGTGCCAGCAGGGACGATCGGGGGAGCGGGGCCACCTACAATGAGCAGTTCTTC	CASRDDRGSGATYNEQFF
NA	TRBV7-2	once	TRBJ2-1	TGTGCCAGCAGTCTATACGGACGGGGCTCCTACAATGAGCAGTTCTTC	CASSLYGRGSYNEQFF
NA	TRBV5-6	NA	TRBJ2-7	TGTGCCAGCGCGAAACTAGGACGGAGCTCCTACGAGCAGTACTTC	CASAKLGRSSYEQYF
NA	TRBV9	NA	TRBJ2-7	TGTGCCAGCAGCGTAGAAGGTGGGGGGAACTACGAGCAGTACTTC	CASSVEGGGNYEQYF
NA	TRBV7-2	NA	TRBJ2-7	TGTGCCAGCAGCTTCGACAGGAGAAGCTCCTACGAGCAGTACTTC	CASSFDRRSSYEQYF
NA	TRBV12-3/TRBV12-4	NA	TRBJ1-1	TGTGCCAGCCTAGGGAGTTACACTGAAGCTTTCTTT	CASLGSYTEAFF
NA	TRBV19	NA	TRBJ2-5	TGTGCCAGTAGTATATGGACTAGGGGGAGTGGAGAGACCCAGTACTTC	CASSIWTRGSGETQYF
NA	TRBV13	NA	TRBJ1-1	TGTGCCAGCAGCTTAGTTGGGGGCGCGTCTGGAACTGAAGCTTTCTTT	CASSLVGGASGTEAFF
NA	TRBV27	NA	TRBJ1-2	TGTGCCAGCAGTTTCCGGGGAAGGGACTATGGCTACACCTTC	CASSFRGRDYGYTF
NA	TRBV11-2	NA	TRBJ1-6	TGTGCCAGCAGCTTAGCCGGGGAATATAATTCACCCCTCCACTTT	CASSLAGEYNSPLHF
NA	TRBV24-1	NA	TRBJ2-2	TGTGCCACCAGTGCCGCGACAGGAGCGAACACCGGGGAGCTGTTTTTT	CATSAATGANTGELFF
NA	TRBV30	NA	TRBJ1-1	TGTGCCTGGAGTACCCCGGGAGGGGCGTCAGCTTTCTTT	CAWSTPGGASAFF
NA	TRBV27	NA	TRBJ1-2	TGTGCCAGCGGGAGGTCCTTGGGGGTTAACTATGGCTACACCTTC	CASGRSLGVNYGYTF
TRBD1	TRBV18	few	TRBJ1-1	TGTGCCAGCTCACCAGTTACAGGGGGCCCTAACACTGAAGCTTTCTTT	CASSPVTGGPNTEAFF
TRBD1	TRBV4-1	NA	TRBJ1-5	TGCGCCAGCAGCCAAGAAGGGGGCAGTGGCAATCAGCCCCAGCATTTT	CASSQEGGSGNQPQHF
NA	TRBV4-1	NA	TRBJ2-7	TGCGCCAGCAGCCAAGAGTGGGCCACCTACGAGCAGTACTTC	CASSQEWATYEQYF
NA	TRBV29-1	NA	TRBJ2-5	TGCAGCGTTTCAGACCAACTACAAGAGACCCAGTACTTC	CSVSDQLQETQYF
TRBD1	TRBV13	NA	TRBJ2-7	TGTGCCAGCAGCTTCCTCCGGACAGGGCGGCCCTACGAGCAGTACTTC	CASSFLRTGRPYEQYF
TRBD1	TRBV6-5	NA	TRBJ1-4	TGTGCCAGCAGCCGAGACAGGGCAGAAGAAAAACTGTTTTTT	CASSRDRAEEKLFF
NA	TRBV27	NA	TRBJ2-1	TGTGCCAGCAGTATGCTCAGGGGTCCCTCCTACAATGAGCAGTTCTTC	CASSMLRGPSYNEQFF
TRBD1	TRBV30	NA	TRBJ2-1	TGTGCCTGGAGGGGGGACAGGGCCTACAATGAGCAGTTCTTC	CAWRGDRAYNEQFF